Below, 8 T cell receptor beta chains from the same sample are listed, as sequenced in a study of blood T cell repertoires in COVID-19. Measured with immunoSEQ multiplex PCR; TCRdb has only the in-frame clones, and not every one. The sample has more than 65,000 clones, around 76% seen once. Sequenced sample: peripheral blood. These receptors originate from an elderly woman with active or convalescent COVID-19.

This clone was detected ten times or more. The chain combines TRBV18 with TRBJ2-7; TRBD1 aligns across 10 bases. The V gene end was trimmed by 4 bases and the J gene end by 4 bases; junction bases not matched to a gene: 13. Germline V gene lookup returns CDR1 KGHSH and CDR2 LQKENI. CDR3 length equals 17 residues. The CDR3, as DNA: TGTGCCAGCTCACTCCAAAAGACCGGACAGGGGGTGTACGAGCAGTACTTC. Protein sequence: CASSLQKTGQGVYEQYF. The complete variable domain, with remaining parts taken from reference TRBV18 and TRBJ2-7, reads NAGVMQNPRHLVRRRGQEARLRCSPMKGHSHVYWYRQLPEEGLKFMVYLQKENIIDESGMPKERFSAEFPKEGPSILRIQQVVRGDSAAYFCASSLQKTGQGVYEQYFGPGTRLTVT.

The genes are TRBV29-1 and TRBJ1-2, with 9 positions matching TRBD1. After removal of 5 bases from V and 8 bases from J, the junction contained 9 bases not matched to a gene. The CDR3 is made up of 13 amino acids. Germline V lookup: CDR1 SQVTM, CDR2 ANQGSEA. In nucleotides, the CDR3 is TGCAGCGTTCTTTCCGGACAGGGGCGAGGCTACACCTTC. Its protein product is CSVLSGQGRGYTF.

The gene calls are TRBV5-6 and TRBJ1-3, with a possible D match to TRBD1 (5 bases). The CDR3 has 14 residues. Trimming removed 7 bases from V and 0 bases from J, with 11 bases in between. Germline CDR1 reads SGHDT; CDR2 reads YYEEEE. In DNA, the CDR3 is TGTGCCAGCCATACAGGTCCCTCTGGAAACACCATATATTTT. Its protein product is CASHTGPSGNTIYF.

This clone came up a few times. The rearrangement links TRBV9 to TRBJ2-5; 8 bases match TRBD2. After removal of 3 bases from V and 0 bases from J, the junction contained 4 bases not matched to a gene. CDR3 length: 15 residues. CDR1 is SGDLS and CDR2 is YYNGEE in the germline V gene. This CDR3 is CASSAGGGNQETQYF. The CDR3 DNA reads TGTGCCAGCAGCGCAGGCGGGGGGAACCAAGAGACCCAGTACTTC.

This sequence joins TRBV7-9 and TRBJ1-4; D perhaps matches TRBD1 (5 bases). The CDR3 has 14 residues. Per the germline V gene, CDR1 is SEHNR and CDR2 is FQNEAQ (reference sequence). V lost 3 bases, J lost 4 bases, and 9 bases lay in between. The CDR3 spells CASSLQTVNEKLFF. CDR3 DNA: TGTGCCAGCAGCTTGCAGACAGTTAATGAAAAACTGTTTTTT.

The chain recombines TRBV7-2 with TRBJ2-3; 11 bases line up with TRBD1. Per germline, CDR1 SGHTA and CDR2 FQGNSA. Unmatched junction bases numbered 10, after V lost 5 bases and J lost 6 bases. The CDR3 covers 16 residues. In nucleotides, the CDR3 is TGTGCCAGCAGCCCAGGGACAGGGGGAATACTTGATACGCAGTATTTT. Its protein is CASSPGTGGILDTQYF.

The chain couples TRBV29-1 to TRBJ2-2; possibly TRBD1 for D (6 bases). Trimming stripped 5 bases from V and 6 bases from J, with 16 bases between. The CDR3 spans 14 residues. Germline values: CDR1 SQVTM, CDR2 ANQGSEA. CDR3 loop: CSVFSVGGAGELFF. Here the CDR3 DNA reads TGCAGCGTTTTTTCCGTAGGGGGAGCCGGGGAGCTGTTTTTT.

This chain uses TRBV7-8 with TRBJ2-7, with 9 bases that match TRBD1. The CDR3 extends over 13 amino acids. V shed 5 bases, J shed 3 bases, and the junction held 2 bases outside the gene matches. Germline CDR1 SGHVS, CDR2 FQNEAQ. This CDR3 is CASSLDRGYEQYF. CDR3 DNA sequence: TGTGCCAGCAGCCTGGACAGGGGCTACGAGCAGTACTTC.